One and the same sample provided the 13 T cell receptor beta chains below, sequenced in a study of cytomegalovirus exposure and HLA in healthy donors (dated by TCRdb to the late 2010s). Libraries were made using the immunoSEQ multiplex PCR assay. For the multiplex PCR, a mixture combining 60 forward primers for TCR Vbeta segments and 13 reverse primers for TCR Jbeta segments was used. This is the immuneACCESS table as TCRdb keeps it, with only in-frame sequences that have V and J called. A part of the clones is gone; compared with another copy, unresolved V genes explain less than half, and the rest is unexplained. The sample records roughly 110,000 clones, around 73% of which are singletons. The ten largest clones capture 5.4% of the sample. Input material: PBMCs. The receptors were gathered from a woman aged 25 to 39 in good health and CMV-seropositive.

The chain employs TRBV19 and TRBJ1-5; D is undetermined. The CDR3 has 15 residues. CDR1 and CDR2 (germline): LNHDA, SQIVND (reference sequence). V gave up 5 bases and J gave up 2 bases, with 13 bases separating them. The chain's CDR3 is CASSPRPQGNQPQHF. Here the CDR3 DNA reads TGTGCCAGTAGTCCACGCCCCCAGGGCAATCAGCCCCAGCATTTT.

This clone was recorded only once. The V and J genes are TRBV19 and TRBJ2-7; D is possibly TRBD1 (6 bases). Germline V gene sequence: CDR1 LNHDA, CDR2 SQIVND (reference sequence). This CDR3 has 14 amino acids. Trimming stripped 9 bases from V and 1 base from J, with 16 bases between. This chain's CDR3 is CASRAQGLSYEQYF. The CDR3 DNA reads as TGTGCCAGCAGAGCACAGGGTTTATCCTACGAGCAGTACTTC.

This rearrangement joins TRBV14 to TRBJ1-4; unclear D gene. Germline CDR1 reads SGHDN; CDR2 reads FVKESK. Trimming cost V 4 bases and J 2 bases, with 14 bases left between them. CDR3 length: 16 residues. CDR3 amino acids: CASSPGVAGTNEKLFF. For the CDR3, the DNA is TGTGCCAGCAGCCCAGGTGTGGCGGGGACTAATGAAAAACTGTTTTTT. The full variable domain, completed using reference TRBV14 and TRBJ1-4, is EAGVTQFPSHSVIEKGQTVTLRCDPISGHDNLYWYRRVMGKEIKFLLHFVKESKQDESGMPNNRFLAERTGGTYSTLKVQPAELEDSGVYFCASSPGVAGTNEKLFFGSGTQLSVL.

The V call is TRBV29-1, the J call TRBJ2-7; 7 positions agree with TRBD2. The J segment lost 4 bases and the V segment lost 3 bases, leaving 9 bases of the junction unmatched. CDR3 size: 14 residues. Germline values: CDR1 SQVTM, CDR2 ANQGSEA. CDR3 amino acids: CSVDRGGDLYEQYF. In DNA form, the CDR3 reads TGCAGCGTTGATCGGGGAGGGGACCTTTACGAGCAGTACTTC.

This clone has a single count. V is TRBV7-8 and J is TRBJ2-3; D is perhaps TRBD1 (5 bases). Germline V lookup: CDR1 SGHVS, CDR2 FQNEAQ. V was shortened by 2 bases and J by 2 bases, with 11 bases between the two germline ends. The CDR3 contains 15 residues. The CDR3 is CASSLLRQFTDTQYF. As DNA, the CDR3 is TGTGCCAGCAGCTTACTGAGACAGTTCACAGATACGCAGTATTTT.

V gene TRBV6-1 combines with J gene TRBJ2-2, with TRBD1 as a possible D gene (7 bases). V lost 6 bases and J 6 bases, leaving 14 bases between the germline ends. CDR3 length: 14 residues. The germline CDR1 and CDR2 sequences are MNHNS and SASEGT. The CDR3 DNA reads as TGTGCCAGCAGCCCAGGGGGGTGGTCCGGGGAGCTGTTTTTT. Encoded protein: CASSPGGWSGELFF.

A remark on this clone: Its ends do not fully match the called genes, so a read error is possible. The gene calls are TRBV7-9 and TRBJ2-7; 10 bases are a match to TRBD2. Germline CDR1 and CDR2: SEHNR and FQNEAQ (reference sequence). The CDR3 spans 12 residues. This CDR3 is CSSGLADKEQYF. The DNA for the CDR3 is TGTTCCAGCGGACTAGCGGACAAGGAGCAGTACTTC.

As regards this clone: Additional DNA sequences in this sample encode the identical CDR3. The genes are TRBV19 and TRBJ1-2, with 9 bases identical to TRBD1. Per germline, CDR1 LNHDA and CDR2 SQIVND (reference sequence). The CDR3 sequence is 11 residues long. V lost 8 bases and J lost 7; bases outside the gene matches: 2. The DNA for the CDR3 is TGTGCCAGTGGGACAGGGCTTGGCTACACCTTC. It yields the protein CASGTGLGYTF.

The chain recombines TRBV14 with TRBJ2-7; D not resolved. V lost 0 bases, J lost 4 bases, and 13 bases lay in between. Germline V CDR1 and CDR2: SGHDN, FVKESK. The length of the CDR3 is 15 residues. As DNA, the CDR3 is TGTGCCAGCAGCCAAGACCCCGCTACCGAGTACGAGCAGTACTTC. Amino acid sequence: CASSQDPATEYEQYF.

This clone appeared once. This chain links TRBV7-9 with TRBJ1-4; D is perhaps TRBD1 (5 bases). The CDR3 is 16 residues long. V was shortened by 5 bases and J by 6 bases, with 19 bases between the two germline ends. The germline CDR1 and CDR2 sequences are SEHNR and FQNEAQ (reference sequence). CDR3 DNA: TGTGCCAGCAGCGGCAAAGGGGCGGCGGACGATGAAAAACTGTTTTTT. It codes for CASSGKGAADDEKLFF.

The chain employs TRBV11-3 and TRBJ2-3; TRBD1 agrees at 8 bases. The V and J ends lost 2 bases and 5 bases, in that order; junction bases with no gene match: 6. This CDR3 spans 15 amino acids. Germline-derived CDR1 and CDR2 are SGHNT and YENEEA. The CDR3 DNA reads as TGTGCCAGCAGCTTACTGACAGGGGTCATAGATACGCAGTATTTT. Its protein is CASSLLTGVIDTQYF.

This clone has only one observation. The V call is TRBV6-1, the J call TRBJ2-1, with 8 bases lining up with TRBD2. The germline V gene has CDR1 MNHNS and CDR2 SASEGT. The trim removed 2 bases at V and 2 bases at J, leaving 5 bases unmatched. The CDR3 is 16 amino acids. The CDR3, as DNA: TGTGCCAGCAGTGAATTGGGACTAGGGGCCTACAATGAGCAGTTCTTC. As protein: CASSELGLGAYNEQFF.

This clone was seen once. V is TRBV9 and J is TRBJ1-6; 9 nucleotides line up with TRBD1. This CDR3 is 15 amino acids long. Looked up from germline, CDR1 is SGDLS and CDR2 is YYNGEE. The J segment lost 10 bases and the V segment lost 0 bases, leaving 5 bases of the junction unmatched. The CDR3 spells CASSVGQGVGSPLHF. As DNA, the CDR3 is TGTGCCAGCAGCGTAGGACAGGGGGTGGGCTCACCCCTCCACTTT.